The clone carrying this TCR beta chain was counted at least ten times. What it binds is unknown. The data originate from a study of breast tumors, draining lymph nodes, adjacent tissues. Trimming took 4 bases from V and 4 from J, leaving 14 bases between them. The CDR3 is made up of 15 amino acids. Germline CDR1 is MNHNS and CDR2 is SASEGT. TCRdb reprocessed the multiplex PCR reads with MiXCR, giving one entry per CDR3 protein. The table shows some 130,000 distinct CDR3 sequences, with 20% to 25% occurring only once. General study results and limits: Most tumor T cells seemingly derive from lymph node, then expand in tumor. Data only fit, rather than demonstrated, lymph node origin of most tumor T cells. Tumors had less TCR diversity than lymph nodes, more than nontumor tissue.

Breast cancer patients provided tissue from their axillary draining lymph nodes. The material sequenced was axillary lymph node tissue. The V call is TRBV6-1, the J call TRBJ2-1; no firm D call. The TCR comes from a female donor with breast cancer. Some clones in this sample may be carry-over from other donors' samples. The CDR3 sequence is CASSAPGRTYNEQFF. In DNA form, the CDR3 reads TGTGCCAGCAGTGCGCCGGGCAGAACTTACAATGAGCAGTTCTTC.